Presented here are 17 T cell receptor beta chains from one specimen sequenced in a study of cytomegalovirus exposure and HLA in healthy donors. Vbeta (60) and Jbeta (13) primers were used in the PCR. Profiling relied on immunoSEQ multiplex PCR, and the TCRdb table lists in-frame clones only, not all of them. Here the sample spans under 200,000 clones, roughly 86% being singletons. Sequencing used PBMCs. Source of these receptors: a man aged 40-49 years in good health and CMV-seropositive.

The gene calls are TRBV6-5 and TRBJ2-7; 9 positions match TRBD1. CDR1 and CDR2 (germline): MNHEY, SVGAGI. After removal of 6 bases from V and 3 bases from J, the junction contained 3 bases not matched to a gene. This CDR3 is 13 amino acids long. CDR3 bases: TGTGCCAGCAGGCGGGACAGGGACTACGAGCAGTACTTC. Residues: CASRRDRDYEQYF.

The chain has TRBV7-2 and TRBJ2-1; no firm D call. The V and J ends lost 5 bases and 8 bases respectively, with 7 bases between them. There are 11 residues in the CDR3. Germline V gives CDR1 SGHTA, CDR2 FQGNSA. The CDR3 DNA sequence: TGTGCCAGCAGCCCGCGGTATGAGCAGTTCTTC. Its protein product is CASSPRYEQFF.

The chain couples TRBV5-1 to TRBJ1-4; TRBD1 is a possible D gene (5 bases). Deletions cut 7 bases from V and 5 bases from J, with 18 bases between. The CDR3 spans 15 residues. Germline V gives CDR1 SGHRS, CDR2 YFSETQ. The CDR3 nucleotides read TGCGCCAGCCGGGAGTCGGGGACCTACAATGAAAAACTGTTTTTT. Translating it yields CASRESGTYNEKLFF. The full variable domain, with the rest looked up from reference TRBV5-1 and TRBJ1-4, is KAGVTQTPRYLIKTRGQQVTLSCSPISGHRSVSWYQQTPGQGLQFLFEYFSETQRNKGNFPGRFSGRQFSNSRSEMNVSTLELGDSALYLCASRESGTYNEKLFFGSGTQLSVL.

In its sample, this clone was seen a few times. This chain joins TRBV6-1 and TRBJ1-1, with a possible D match to TRBD1 (5 bases). The CDR3 consists of 13 residues. Trimming cost V 6 bases and J 1 base, with 9 bases left between them. From germline, CDR1 is MNHNS and CDR2 SASEGT. CDR3 in amino acids: CASRNQGNTEAFF. CDR3 DNA: TGTGCCAGCAGAAATCAGGGGAACACTGAAGCTTTCTTT.

The chain uses TRBV7-9 and TRBJ1-1; 7 bases align to TRBD1. Germline values: CDR1 SEHNR, CDR2 FQNEAQ (reference sequence). Trimming removed 3 bases from V and 3 bases from J; junction bases left unmatched: 7. The CDR3 sequence is 15 residues long. Here the CDR3 reads CASSLGRTGYTEAFF. CDR3 bases: TGTGCCAGCAGCTTGGGGAGGACAGGCTACACTGAAGCTTTCTTT. The full variable domain, with the rest looked up from reference TRBV7-9 and TRBJ1-1, is DTGVSQNPRHKITKRGQNVTFRCDPISEHNRLYWYRQTLGQGPEFLTYFQNEAQLEKSRLLSDRFSAERPKGSFSTLEIQRTEQGDSAMYLCASSLGRTGYTEAFFGQGTRLTVV.

J is TRBJ2-2 and V is TRBV11-2, with 7 bases aligning to TRBD2. Germline trimming cut 8 bases from V and 3 bases from J; bases unmatched to any gene: 9. The CDR3 has 15 residues. Germline CDR1 SGHAT, CDR2 FQNNGV. The CDR3 here is CASGARLADTGELFF. The CDR3 coding sequence is TGTGCCAGCGGCGCCCGGCTAGCGGACACCGGGGAGCTGTTTTTT.

The chain uses TRBV5-5 and TRBJ1-1, with 10 bases fitting TRBD1. V dropped 3 bases and J dropped 0; count of bases not matched to a gene: 11. This CDR3 is 18 amino acids long. Germline-derived CDR1 and CDR2 are SGHKS and YYEKEE (reference sequence). The CDR3 sequence: CASSWTPGQGTVNTEAFF. CDR3 bases: TGTGCCAGCAGCTGGACCCCGGGACAGGGGACTGTGAACACTGAAGCTTTCTTT.

The CDR3 protein is CATKNPGLHTGELFF. CDR3 nucleotides: TGTGCCACAAAAAATCCGGGACTACATACCGGGGAGCTGTTTTTT. The chain combines TRBV19 with TRBJ2-2; 7 bases are shared with TRBD2. Germline V gives CDR1 LNHDA, CDR2 SQIVND (reference sequence). The trim removed 10 bases at V and 5 bases at J, leaving 13 bases unmatched. This CDR3 is built from 15 residues.

This sequence joins TRBV6-1 and TRBJ2-1; 8 bases align to TRBD2. From germline, CDR1 is MNHNS and CDR2 SASEGT. The ends lost 5 bases at V and 9 bases at J; junction bases unmatched: 9. This CDR3 region has 14 residues. The CDR3 DNA sequence: TGTGCCAGCAGTTATAGCGGGGACCAAGGTGAGCAGTTCTTC. Protein sequence: CASSYSGDQGEQFF.

This clone was picked up one time. The chain is built from TRBV14 and TRBJ2-1; TRBD2 matches 11 bases. The CDR3 is made up of 19 amino acids. Germline V gives CDR1 SGHDN, CDR2 FVKESK. V was pared by 5 bases and J by 9 bases, with 21 bases of the junction left unmatched. The CDR3 DNA reads TGTGCCAGCAGCGATGCGGCTAGCGGGAGGATTACGTACACGATTGAGCAGTTCTTC. Translation: CASSDAASGRITYTIEQFF.

The rearrangement uses TRBV28 and TRBJ2-2; 7 nucleotides agree with TRBD1. Germline CDR1 is MDHEN and CDR2 is SYDVKM. J was trimmed by 6 bases and V by 3 bases; bases with no gene match: 7. CDR3 length equals 15 residues. CDR3 in DNA: TGTGCCAGCAGTTTTACGACAGGGAGCGCCGGGGAGCTGTTTTTT. This gives the protein CASSFTTGSAGELFF.

This chain uses TRBV7-9 with TRBJ1-2; D call uncertain. With 5 bases removed from V and 4 bases from J, the gap between germline ends came to 14 bases. CDR3 length: 14 residues. Germline V gene lookup returns CDR1 SEHNR and CDR2 FQNEAQ (reference sequence). In nucleotides, the CDR3 is TGTGCCAGCAGCCCCCGGGGAGGGCCCTATGGCTACACCTTC. It specifies CASSPRGGPYGYTF.

The J gene is TRBJ2-3, the V gene TRBV5-4; 10 bases agree with TRBD2. Germline V gene sequence: CDR1 SGHNT, CDR2 YYREEE (reference sequence). J gave up 3 bases and V 6 bases, and 7 bases lay outside the gene matches. There are 15 residues in the CDR3. CDR3 bases: TGTGCCAGCAAAACCGGGACTAGCGCTACAGATACGCAGTATTTT. Its protein product is CASKTGTSATDTQYF.

The V gene is TRBV6-5, the J gene TRBJ1-6; weak D call: TRBD1 (6 bases). Germline values: CDR1 MNHEY, CDR2 SVGAGI. CDR3 size: 13 residues. V lost 11 bases and J lost 4, with 12 bases in between. The CDR3 DNA follows: TGTGCCGCCCGGACAGAATATAATTCACCCCTCCACTTT. Amino acid sequence: CAARTEYNSPLHF.

The chain combines TRBV9 with TRBJ1-3, with 8 bases lining up with TRBD1. CDR1 is SGDLS and CDR2 is YYNGEE in the germline V gene. The CDR3 is 16 residues long. V shed 5 bases, J shed 0 bases, and the junction held 7 bases outside the gene matches. CDR3 in DNA: TGTGCCAGCAGTACCGGACAGGGCCTCTCTGGAAACACCATATATTTT. Translating gives CASSTGQGLSGNTIYF.

In DNA, the CDR3 is TGTGCCAGCAGGCCAGGGGAGTCCTCCTATAATTCACCCCTCCACTTT. This sequence encodes CASRPGESSYNSPLHF. J is TRBJ1-6 and V is TRBV6-6; the D gene is possibly TRBD1 (6 bases). Trimming pared 6 bases from V and 0 bases from J, leaving 12 bases between. Germline lookup yields CDR1 MNHNY and CDR2 SVGAGI (reference sequence). The CDR3 has 16 residues.

The chain couples TRBV6-5 to TRBJ2-5; maybe TRBD2 (5 bases). The CDR3 is 14 residues long. The V gene's germline CDR1 is MNHEY and CDR2 SVGAGI. Trimming took 7 bases from V and 4 from J, leaving 16 bases between them. In nucleotides, the CDR3 is TGTGCCAGCATAGCCGGGGTAAAAGGAGAGACCCAGTACTTC. Translating it yields CASIAGVKGETQYF.